This T cell receptor (beta chain) was identified during a study of breast tumors, draining lymph nodes, adjacent tissues. General study points: Luminal-like breast cancer showed significantly higher tumor–nontumor repertoire similarity than basal-like. Data fit most tumor T cells coming from lymph node, expanding in tumor. Tumor TCR diversity was below lymph nodes but above nontumor tissue.

TCRdb independently ran MiXCR on the multiplex PCR reads; one entry per CDR3 protein. Here the sample spans about 140,000 distinct CDR3 sequences, around a third being singletons. This clonotype was observed many times. What it binds is not known. Breast cancer patients provided tissue from their axillary draining lymph nodes. This CDR3 is 16 amino acids long. CDR1 is MNHNS, CDR2 SASEGT, per germline. V gave up 5 bases and J gave up 0 bases; unmatched junction bases: 10. The source of this sequence is a female donor with breast cancer. Some clones in this sample may be carry-over from other donors' samples. The sequenced sample was axillary lymph node tissue. The rearrangement joins TRBV6-1 to TRBJ2-7; 7 positions match TRBD2. CDR3: CASSQKAGPDSYEQYF. CDR3 nucleotide sequence: TGTGCCAGCAGTCAAAAAGCGGGGCCCGACTCCTACGAGCAGTACTTC.